The 24 T cell receptor beta chains listed next were all sequenced from one sample in a study of shared clonotypes between healthy human individuals. Profiling relied on immunoSEQ multiplex PCR, and the TCRdb table lists in-frame clones only, not all of them. The profile shows 950,000 to 1,200,000 clones, approximately 80% of them singletons. The sequencing input was memory CD4+ T cells from PBMCs. The subset was: CD45RA-negative fraction. These receptors were obtained from a man between 18 and 35 years old in good health. Some clones in this sample may be carry-over from other donors' samples.

V usage is TRBV5-1 and J usage is TRBJ2-1, with TRBD2 matching over 16 bases. The germline V gene encodes CDR1 SGHRS and CDR2 YFSETQ. The CDR3 contains 18 residues. V lost 2 bases to trimming and J lost 7 bases; unmatched junction nucleotides: 9. The CDR3 region is CASSFRGLAGGPGNEQFF. CDR3 bases: TGCGCCAGCAGCTTCAGGGGACTAGCGGGAGGGCCTGGAAATGAGCAGTTCTTC.

V and J are TRBV28 and TRBJ2-1; D unclear. Deletions cut 2 bases from V and 8 bases from J, with 7 bases between. From germline, CDR1 is MDHEN and CDR2 SYDVKM. This CDR3 has 12 amino acids. CDR3 sequence reads: CASSLNRYEQFF. CDR3 DNA sequence: TGTGCCAGCAGTTTAAACCGCTATGAGCAGTTCTTC.

The V and J genes are TRBV4-3 and TRBJ2-7; D might be TRBD1 (5 bases). The CDR3 is made up of 13 amino acids. Trimming cost V 2 bases and J 7 bases, with 12 bases left between them. Germline assignment: CDR1 LGHNA and CDR2 YSLEER. The CDR3 spells CASSQPGQGEQYF. The CDR3, as DNA: TGCGCCAGCAGCCAACCCGGCCAGGGTGAGCAGTACTTC.

The chain joins TRBV6-5 to TRBJ2-5; 7 bases match TRBD1. Germline V gene lookup returns CDR1 MNHEY and CDR2 SVGAGI. This CDR3 contains 14 residues. V was clipped by 4 bases and J by 5 bases; unmatched bases: 7. The CDR3 loop reads CASSSTGALETQYF. As DNA, the CDR3 is TGTGCCAGCAGTTCTACAGGGGCTTTGGAGACCCAGTACTTC.

V is TRBV29-1 and J is TRBJ1-2; 7 bases align to TRBD1. Germline V gene data show CDR1 as SQVTM and CDR2 as ANQGSEA. The CDR3 sequence is 13 residues long. The V and J ends lost 2 bases and 8 bases, in that order; junction bases with no gene match: 8. CDR3 nucleotide sequence: TGCAGCGTTGAAAGGGTTGACAGGGTGGGCTACACCTTC. Residues: CSVERVDRVGYTF.

This chain links TRBV11-2 with TRBJ1-1; D perhaps matches TRBD1 (6 bases). Germline V gene data show CDR1 as SGHAT and CDR2 as FQNNGV. V lost 6 bases and J 1 base, leaving 9 bases between the germline ends. The CDR3 length is 13 residues. CDR3 sequence: CASRTDRNTEAFF. Written as DNA, the CDR3 is TGTGCCAGCAGGACGGACAGGAACACTGAAGCTTTCTTT.

The CDR3 coding sequence is TGTGCCAGCAGTGGGGGTTCTAGCGGGAGAGGTCCCGAGACCCAGTACTTC. This encodes CASSGGSSGRGPETQYF. The chain joins TRBV2 to TRBJ2-5; 10 bases fit TRBD2. Trimming removed 4 bases from V and 5 bases from J; junction bases left unmatched: 13. Germline V gene data show CDR1 as SNHLY and CDR2 as FYNNEI. There are 17 residues in the CDR3.

The CDR3 sequence: CASSLTGINQPQHF. The CDR3 nucleotides are TGTGCCAGCAGCTTGACAGGAATCAATCAGCCCCAGCATTTT. The chain joins TRBV7-8 to TRBJ1-5, with D possibly TRBD1 on 6 matching bases. The CDR3 extends over 14 amino acids. Trimming shortened V by 3 bases and J by 3 bases, and 9 bases separated the two germline ends. Per the germline V gene, CDR1 is SGHVS and CDR2 is FQNEAQ.

The chain employs TRBV4-1 and TRBJ2-6, with 7 bases lining up with TRBD2. V was pared by 3 bases and J by 2 bases, with 1 base of the junction left unmatched. The CDR3 spans 15 residues. The germline CDR1 and CDR2 sequences are MGHRA and YSYEKL. CDR3 nucleotide sequence: TGCGCCAGCAGCCAGCGGGGGACTGGGGCCAACGTCCTGACTTTC. The encoded protein is CASSQRGTGANVLTF.

In its sample, this clone was seen once. This chain connects TRBV5-6 to TRBJ1-1, with no clear D. Germline V gene data show CDR1 as SGHDT and CDR2 as YYEEEE. The CDR3 contains 13 residues. Trimming stripped 2 bases from V and 5 bases from J, with 10 bases between. Here the CDR3 DNA reads TGTGCCAGCAGCTTATGGGGTAGGACTGAAGCTTTCTTT. It translates to CASSLWGRTEAFF. The variable domain in full, with the rest retrieved from reference TRBV5-6 and TRBJ1-1, is DAGVTQSPTHLIKTRGQQVTLRCSPKSGHDTVSWYQQALGQGPQFIFQYYEEEERQRGNFPDRFSGHQFPNYSSELNVNALLLGDSALYLCASSLWGRTEAFFGQGTRLTVV.

The rearrangement links TRBV30 to TRBJ2-7; TRBD1 might be the D (6 bases). V was clipped by 2 bases and J by 7 bases, with 12 bases between them. This CDR3 is built from 12 residues. Germline V lookup: CDR1 GTSNPN, CDR2 SVGIG (reference sequence). The DNA for the CDR3 is TGTGCCTGGAGTTGGGGGCTGGGGGAGCAGTACTTC. Protein: CAWSWGLGEQYF. Variable domain in full (rest from reference TRBV30 and TRBJ2-7): SQTIHQWPATLVQPVGSPLSLECTVEGTSNPNLYWYRQAAGRGLQLLFYSVGIGQISSEVPQNLSASRPQDRQFILSSKKLLLSDSGFYLCAWSWGLGEQYFGPGTRLTVT.

The chain is built from TRBV7-8 and TRBJ1-1; the match to TRBD1 covers 9 bases. The CDR3 loop spans 15 amino acids. The V gene end was trimmed by 4 bases and the J gene end by 1 base; junction bases not matched to a gene: 4. Germline V gene sequence: CDR1 SGHVS, CDR2 FQNEAQ. CDR3 nucleotide sequence: TGTGCCAGCAGCTCCACGACAGGGGGGAACACTGAAGCTTTCTTT. Translation gives CASSSTTGGNTEAFF.

Only a few counts were recorded for this clone. The CDR3 nucleotides are TGTGCCAGCAGCCAAGCGAATGTTAATTCACCCCTCCACTTT. Amino acids: CASSQANVNSPLHF. V usage is TRBV4-2 and J usage is TRBJ1-6; D remains ambiguous. This CDR3 spans 14 amino acids. Deletions cut 1 base from V and 6 bases from J, with 7 bases between. In germline, CDR1 is LGHNA, CDR2 YNFKEQ.

This chain connects TRBV6-1 to TRBJ2-5, with D perhaps matching TRBD1 (6 bases). From germline, CDR1 is MNHNS and CDR2 SASEGT. The CDR3 loop spans 13 amino acids. Trimming pared 6 bases from V and 5 bases from J, leaving 13 bases between. CDR3 sequence reads: CASSQQGRETQYF. In DNA form, the CDR3 reads TGTGCCAGCAGCCAACAGGGTCGGGAGACCCAGTACTTC.

The genes are TRBV5-5 and TRBJ2-2; no reliable D call. V shed 4 bases and J shed 0 bases, with 4 bases lying between them. This CDR3 contains 13 residues. Germline V gene lookup returns CDR1 SGHKS and CDR2 YYEKEE (reference sequence). CDR3 region: CASSNSNTGELFF. The DNA of the CDR3 is TGTGCCAGCAGCAACTCGAACACCGGGGAGCTGTTTTTT.

This clone was seen a few times. The chain is built from TRBV5-6 and TRBJ2-7, with 7 positions matching TRBD2. Germline trimming cut 2 bases from V and 8 bases from J; bases unmatched to any gene: 7. The CDR3 has 13 residues. Germline V gene sequence: CDR1 SGHDT, CDR2 YYEEEE. The CDR3 spells CASSFGAGEKQYF. The CDR3 DNA sequence: TGTGCCAGCAGCTTCGGGGCGGGAGAAAAGCAGTACTTC.

CDR3 region: CASNRDSSLGEQYF. The CDR3 nucleotides are TGCGCCAGCAACCGGGACAGCTCCCTGGGAGAGCAGTACTTC. The gene calls are TRBV5-1 and TRBJ2-7, with 7 bases aligning to TRBD1. The junction had 13 bases not matched to a gene; V was cut back by 6 bases and J by 7 bases. The CDR3 covers 14 residues. Germline loops: CDR1 SGHRS, CDR2 YFSETQ.

This clone was observed a few times. V is TRBV28 and J is TRBJ2-5; TRBD2 is a possible D gene (6 bases). Germline V gene data show CDR1 as MDHEN and CDR2 as SYDVKM. V was shortened by 6 bases and J by 1 base, with 15 bases between the two germline ends. CDR3 length: 15 residues. The CDR3 coding sequence is TGTGCCAGCAGATACAGCCCCGGGGGCCAAGAGACCCAGTACTTC. Protein sequence: CASRYSPGGQETQYF.

J is TRBJ2-3 and V is TRBV5-4; D might be TRBD1 or TRBD2, each matching 6 bases. Between the trimmed V and J ends, which lost 3 bases and 6 bases, there was a span of 20 bases. The germline CDR1 and CDR2 sequences are SGHNT and YYREEE (reference sequence). The CDR3 loop spans 16 amino acids. This CDR3 is CASSSEGTRRGDTQYF. DNA of the CDR3: TGTGCCAGCAGCTCCGAAGGGACAAGGAGGGGGGATACGCAGTATTTT.

The chain links TRBV7-2 to TRBJ2-1; 9 bases agree with TRBD1. The CDR3 runs to 16 residues. Germline V gives CDR1 SGHTA, CDR2 FQGNSA. Losses at the gene ends were 5 bases for V and 0 bases for J; bases not matched to a gene: 5. CDR3 bases: TGTGCCAGCAGCCCGCAGGACAGGGGCTCCTACAATGAGCAGTTCTTC. Its protein is CASSPQDRGSYNEQFF.

The rearrangement links TRBV2 to TRBJ1-4; D remains unclear. V was pared by 6 bases and J by 6 bases, with 11 bases between. CDR1 is SNHLY and CDR2 is FYNNEI in the germline V gene. The CDR3 consists of 13 residues. For the CDR3, the DNA is TGTGCCAGCAGGGGTTCGGAGGATGAAAAACTGTTTTTT. This codes for CASRGSEDEKLFF.

The gene calls are TRBV19 and TRBJ1-1, with a possible D match to TRBD1 (5 bases). Germline V gene lookup returns CDR1 LNHDA and CDR2 SQIVND (reference sequence). CDR3 length: 14 amino acids. V lost 7 bases to trimming and J lost 0 bases, with 12 bases between them. The DNA of the CDR3 is TGTGCCAGTATGCAGGGTAATATGAACACTGAAGCTTTCTTT. Its protein product is CASMQGNMNTEAFF.

The genes are TRBV6-5 and TRBJ2-5; 7 bases match TRBD1. Matching the DNA end better, TRBJ2-7 makes the J call doubtful. The V gene's germline CDR1 is MNHEY and CDR2 SVGAGI. The CDR3 contains 14 residues. CDR3 sequence (DNA): TGTGCCAGCAGGGCGGACAGGCCCCCCTACGAGCAGTACTTC. Its protein product is CASRADRPPYEQYF.

This clone has just one count. V and J are TRBV2 and TRBJ1-5, with D maybe TRBD1 (6 bases). V dropped 7 bases and J dropped 8 bases, with 15 bases sitting between them. Germline V gene lookup returns CDR1 SNHLY and CDR2 FYNNEI. The CDR3 spans 13 residues. This chain's CDR3 is CASTLGGTKPQHF. CDR3 nucleotide sequence: TGTGCCAGCACCCTCGGGGGCACTAAGCCCCAGCATTTT.